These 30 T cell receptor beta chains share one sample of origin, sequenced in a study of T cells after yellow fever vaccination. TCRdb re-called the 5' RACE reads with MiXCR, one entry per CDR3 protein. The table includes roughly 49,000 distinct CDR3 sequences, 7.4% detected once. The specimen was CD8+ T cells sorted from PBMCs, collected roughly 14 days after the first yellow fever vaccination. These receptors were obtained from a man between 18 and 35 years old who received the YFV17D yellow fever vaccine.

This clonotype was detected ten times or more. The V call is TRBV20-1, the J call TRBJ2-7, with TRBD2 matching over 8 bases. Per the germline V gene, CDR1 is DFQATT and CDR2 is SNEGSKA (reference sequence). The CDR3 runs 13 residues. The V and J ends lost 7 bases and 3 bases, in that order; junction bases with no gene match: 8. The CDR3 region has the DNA TGCAGTGTACCGGGACTAGTTTACTACGAGCAGTACTTC. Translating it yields CSVPGLVYYEQYF.

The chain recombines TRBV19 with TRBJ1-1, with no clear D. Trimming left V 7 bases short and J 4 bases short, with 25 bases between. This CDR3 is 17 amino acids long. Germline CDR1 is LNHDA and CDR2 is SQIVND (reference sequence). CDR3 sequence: CASTPGPPSGQITEAFF. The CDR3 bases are TGTGCCAGTACCCCGGGTCCCCCCTCAGGCCAGATCACTGAAGCTTTCTTT.

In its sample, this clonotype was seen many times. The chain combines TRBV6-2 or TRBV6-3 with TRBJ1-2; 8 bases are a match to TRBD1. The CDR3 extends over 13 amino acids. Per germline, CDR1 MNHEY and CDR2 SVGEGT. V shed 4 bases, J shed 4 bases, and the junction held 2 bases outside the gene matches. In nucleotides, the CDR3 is TGTGCCAGCAGTTTCGGACAGGGCTATGGCTACACCTTC. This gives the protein CASSFGQGYGYTF.

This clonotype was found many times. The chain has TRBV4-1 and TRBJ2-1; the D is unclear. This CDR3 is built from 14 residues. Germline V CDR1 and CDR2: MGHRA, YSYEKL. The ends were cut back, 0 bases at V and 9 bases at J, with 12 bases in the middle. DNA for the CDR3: TGCGCCAGCAGCCAAGAACCCCTCAATACTGAGCAGTTCTTC. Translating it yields CASSQEPLNTEQFF.

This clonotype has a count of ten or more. The CDR3 sequence: CASSPRDSRAFF. The CDR3 DNA reads TGTGCCAGCAGTCCACGGGACAGTAGGGCTTTCTTT. The gene calls are TRBV12-3 or TRBV12-4 and TRBJ1-1; 7 bases map to TRBD1. CDR3 length: 12 residues. Trimming took 5 bases from V and 11 from J; bases not matched to a gene: 8.

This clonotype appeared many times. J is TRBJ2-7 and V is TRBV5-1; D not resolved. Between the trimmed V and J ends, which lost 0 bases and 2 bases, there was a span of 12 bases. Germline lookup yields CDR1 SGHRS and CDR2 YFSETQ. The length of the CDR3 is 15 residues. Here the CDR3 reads CASSLEDGDPYEQYF. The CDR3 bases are TGCGCCAGCAGCTTGGAAGACGGAGACCCCTACGAGCAGTACTTC.

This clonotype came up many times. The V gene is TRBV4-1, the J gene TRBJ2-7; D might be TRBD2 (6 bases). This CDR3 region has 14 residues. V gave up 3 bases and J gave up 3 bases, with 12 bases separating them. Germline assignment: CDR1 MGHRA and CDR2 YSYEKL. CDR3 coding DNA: TGCGCCAGCAGCCAGTCGGACTACAACTACGAGCAGTACTTC. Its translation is CASSQSDYNYEQYF.

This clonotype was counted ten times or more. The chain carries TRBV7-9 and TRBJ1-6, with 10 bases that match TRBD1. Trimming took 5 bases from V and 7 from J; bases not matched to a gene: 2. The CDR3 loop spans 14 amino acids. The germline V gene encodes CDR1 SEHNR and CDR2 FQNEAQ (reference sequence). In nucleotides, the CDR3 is TGTGCCAGCAGCCGGACAGGGGGGAATTCACCCCTCCACTTT. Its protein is CASSRTGGNSPLHF. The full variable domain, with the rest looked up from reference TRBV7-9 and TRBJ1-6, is DTGVSQNPRHKITKRGQNVTFRCDPISEHNRLYWYRQTLGQGPEFLTYFQNEAQLEKSRLLSDRFSAERPKGSFSTLEIQRTEQGDSAMYLCASSRTGGNSPLHFGNGTRLTVT.

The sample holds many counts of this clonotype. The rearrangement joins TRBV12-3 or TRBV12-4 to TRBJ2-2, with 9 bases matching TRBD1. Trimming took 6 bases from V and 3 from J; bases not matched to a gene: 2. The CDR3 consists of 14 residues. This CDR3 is CASRWTGDTGELFF. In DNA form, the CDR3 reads TGTGCCAGCAGGTGGACAGGGGACACCGGGGAGCTGTTTTTT.

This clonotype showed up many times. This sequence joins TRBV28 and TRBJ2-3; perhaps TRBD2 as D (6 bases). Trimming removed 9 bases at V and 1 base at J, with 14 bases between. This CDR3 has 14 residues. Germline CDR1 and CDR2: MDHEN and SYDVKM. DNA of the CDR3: TGTGCCAGTAGGGACTGGCCCCGCACAGATACGCAGTATTTT. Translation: CASRDWPRTDTQYF.

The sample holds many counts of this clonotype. The CDR3 loop is CASSSTGAYEQYF. As DNA, the CDR3 is TGTGCCAGCAGTTCGACAGGGGCCTACGAGCAGTACTTC. The chain joins TRBV27 to TRBJ2-7; 8 nucleotides agree with TRBD1. The CDR3 is made up of 13 amino acids. With 4 bases clipped from V and 2 bases from J, the junction kept 1 base outside the gene matches. CDR1 MNHEY and CDR2 SMNVEV come from the germline V gene (reference sequence).

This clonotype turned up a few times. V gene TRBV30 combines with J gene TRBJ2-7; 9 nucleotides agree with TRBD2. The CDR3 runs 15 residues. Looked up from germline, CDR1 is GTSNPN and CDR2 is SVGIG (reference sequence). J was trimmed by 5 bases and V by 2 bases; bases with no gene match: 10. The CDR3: CAWSSPGTSWDEQYF. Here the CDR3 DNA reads TGTGCCTGGAGTTCCCCCGGGACTAGCTGGGACGAGCAGTACTTC.

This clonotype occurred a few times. The CDR3 nucleotides read TGTGCCAGTACCCAGGAGCGGGCGGGGAACACTGAAGCTTTCTTT. Translated: CASTQERAGNTEAFF. V is TRBV19 and J is TRBJ1-1; D is unresolved. The CDR3 extends over 15 amino acids. The germline V gene encodes CDR1 LNHDA and CDR2 SQIVND (reference sequence). The V gene lost 7 bases and the J gene lost 1 base, with 16 bases spanning the gap.

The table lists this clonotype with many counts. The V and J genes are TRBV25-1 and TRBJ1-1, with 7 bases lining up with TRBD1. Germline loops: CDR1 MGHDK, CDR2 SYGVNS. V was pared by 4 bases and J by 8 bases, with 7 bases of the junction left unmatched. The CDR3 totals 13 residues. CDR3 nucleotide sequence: TGTGCCAGCAGTGCTACAGGGGCAACGGAAGCTTTCTTT. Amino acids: CASSATGATEAFF.

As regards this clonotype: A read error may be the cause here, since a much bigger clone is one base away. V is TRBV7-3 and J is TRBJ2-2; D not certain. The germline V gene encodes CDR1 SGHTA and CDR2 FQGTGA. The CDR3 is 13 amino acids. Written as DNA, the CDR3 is TGTGCCAGCGGCTTAGTTAACACCGGGGAGCTGTTTTTT. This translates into CASGLVNTGELFF.

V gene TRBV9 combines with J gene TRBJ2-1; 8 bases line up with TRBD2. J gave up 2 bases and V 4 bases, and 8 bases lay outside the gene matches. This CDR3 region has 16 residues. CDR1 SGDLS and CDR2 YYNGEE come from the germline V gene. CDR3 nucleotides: TGTGCCAGCAGCCCTGCGGGGGGTCCCCCCTACAATGAGCAGTTCTTC. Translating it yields CASSPAGGPPYNEQFF.

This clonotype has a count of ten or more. CDR3 in amino acids: CSVEDDRAHRFEQYF. The DNA for the CDR3 is TGCAGCGTTGAAGATGACAGGGCGCATCGGTTCGAGCAGTACTTC. The chain joins TRBV29-1 to TRBJ2-7, with 7 bases aligning to TRBD1. The V segment lost 0 bases and the J segment 6 bases; nucleotides outside the gene matches: 11. This CDR3 has 15 residues. Per the germline V gene, CDR1 is SQVTM and CDR2 is ANQGSEA.

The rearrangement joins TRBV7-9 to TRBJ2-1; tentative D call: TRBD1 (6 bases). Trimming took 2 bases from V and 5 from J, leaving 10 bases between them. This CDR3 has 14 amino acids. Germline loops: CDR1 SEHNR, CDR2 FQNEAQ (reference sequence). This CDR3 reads CASSLRRGDNEQFF. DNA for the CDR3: TGTGCCAGCAGCTTACGCAGGGGTGACAATGAGCAGTTCTTC.

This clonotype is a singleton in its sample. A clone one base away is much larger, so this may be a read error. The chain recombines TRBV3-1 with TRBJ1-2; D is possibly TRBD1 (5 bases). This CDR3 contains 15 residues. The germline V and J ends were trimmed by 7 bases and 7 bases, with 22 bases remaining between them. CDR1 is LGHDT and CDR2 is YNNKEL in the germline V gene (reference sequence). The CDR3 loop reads CASNQYTGQGSGYTF. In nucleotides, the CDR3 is TGTGCCAGCAACCAGTACACCGGACAAGGCTCTGGCTACACCTTC.

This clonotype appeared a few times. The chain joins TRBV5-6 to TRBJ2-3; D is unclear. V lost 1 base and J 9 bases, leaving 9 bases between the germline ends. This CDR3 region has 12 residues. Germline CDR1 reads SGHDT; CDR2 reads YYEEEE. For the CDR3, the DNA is TGTGCCAGCAGCTTGAGTCTAAACACGCAGTATTTT. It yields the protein CASSLSLNTQYF.

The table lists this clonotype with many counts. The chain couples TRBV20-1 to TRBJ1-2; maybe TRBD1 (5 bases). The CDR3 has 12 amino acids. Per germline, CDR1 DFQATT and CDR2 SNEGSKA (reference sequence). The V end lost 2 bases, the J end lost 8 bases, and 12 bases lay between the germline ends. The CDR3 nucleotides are TGCAGTGCTAGATCACAGGAACTGGGCTACACCTTC. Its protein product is CSARSQELGYTF.

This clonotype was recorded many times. CDR3 sequence (DNA): TGTGCCAGCAGCCGAGGGACAGGTCTTCAGCCCCAGCATTTT. Protein product: CASSRGTGLQPQHF. The chain joins TRBV7-6 to TRBJ1-5; 8 positions agree with TRBD1. This CDR3 has 14 amino acids. V was clipped by 5 bases and J by 6 bases; unmatched bases: 6. The germline V gene has CDR1 SGHVS and CDR2 FNYEAQ.

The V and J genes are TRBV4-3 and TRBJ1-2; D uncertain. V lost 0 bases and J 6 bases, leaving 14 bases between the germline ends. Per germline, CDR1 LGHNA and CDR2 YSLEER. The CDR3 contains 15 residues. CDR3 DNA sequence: TGCGCCAGCAGCCAAGAGGGCCGCCGCGTTGATGGCTACACCTTC. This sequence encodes CASSQEGRRVDGYTF.

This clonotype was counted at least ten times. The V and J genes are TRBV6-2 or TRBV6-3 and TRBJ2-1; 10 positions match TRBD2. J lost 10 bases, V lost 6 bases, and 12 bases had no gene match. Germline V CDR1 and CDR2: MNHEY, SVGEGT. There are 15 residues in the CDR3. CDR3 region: CASSHRASGGGEQFF. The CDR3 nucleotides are TGTGCCAGCAGCCATCGGGCTAGCGGGGGCGGAGAGCAGTTCTTC.

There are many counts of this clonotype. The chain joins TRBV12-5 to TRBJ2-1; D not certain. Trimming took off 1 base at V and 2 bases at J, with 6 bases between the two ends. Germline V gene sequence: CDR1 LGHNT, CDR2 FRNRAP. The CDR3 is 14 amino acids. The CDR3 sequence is CASGLGPTYNEQFF. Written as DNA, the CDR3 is TGTGCTAGTGGTTTGGGACCAACCTACAATGAGCAGTTCTTC.

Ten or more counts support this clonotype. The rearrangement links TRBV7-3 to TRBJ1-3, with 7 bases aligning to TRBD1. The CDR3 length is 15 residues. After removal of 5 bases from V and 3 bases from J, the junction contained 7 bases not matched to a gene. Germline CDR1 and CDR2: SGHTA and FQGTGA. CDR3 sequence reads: CASSLSGGYGNTIYF. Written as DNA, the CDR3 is TGTGCCAGCAGCCTATCAGGGGGGTATGGAAACACCATATATTTT.

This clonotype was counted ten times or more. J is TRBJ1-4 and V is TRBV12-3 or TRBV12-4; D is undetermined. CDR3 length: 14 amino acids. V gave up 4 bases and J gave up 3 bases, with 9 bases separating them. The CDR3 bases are TGTGCCAGCAGTTCGGACGGATCTAATGAAAAACTGTTTTTT. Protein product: CASSSDGSNEKLFF.

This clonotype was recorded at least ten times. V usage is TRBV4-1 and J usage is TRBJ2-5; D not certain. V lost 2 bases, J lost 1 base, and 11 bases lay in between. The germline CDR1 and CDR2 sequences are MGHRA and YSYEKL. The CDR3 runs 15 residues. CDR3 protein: CASSQPGAIQETQYF. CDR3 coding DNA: TGCGCCAGCAGCCAACCCGGAGCCATCCAAGAGACCCAGTACTTC.

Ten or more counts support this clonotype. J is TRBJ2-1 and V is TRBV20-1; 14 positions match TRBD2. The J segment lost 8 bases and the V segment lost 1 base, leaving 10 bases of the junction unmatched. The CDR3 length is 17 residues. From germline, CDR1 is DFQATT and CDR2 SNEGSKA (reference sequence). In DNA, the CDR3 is TGCAGTGCTAGAGGCTCACCGGGACTAGCGGGGGCTCATGAGCAGTTCTTC. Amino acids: CSARGSPGLAGAHEQFF.

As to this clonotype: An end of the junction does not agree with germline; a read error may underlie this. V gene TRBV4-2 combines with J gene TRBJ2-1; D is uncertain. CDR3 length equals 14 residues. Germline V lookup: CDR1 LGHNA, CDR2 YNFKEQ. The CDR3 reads CARSPGRLYKEQFF. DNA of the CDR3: TGTGCCAGGAGCCCCGGGCGGCTCTACAAGGAGCAGTTCTTC.